This T cell receptor (beta chain) was identified in a study of blood T cells in healthy people across ages. The second PCR ran about 7 to 12 cycles with a sample-barcoded 5' primer and J-beta primers. The authors tagged each cDNA molecule using a template-switch adaptor with 12 random nucleotides. One entry per CDR3 protein, called by TCRdb with MiXCR from the 5' RACE reads. This repertoire shows 850,000 to 1,300,000 distinct CDR3 sequences, around 45% found once; its top ten account for approximately 20%. Extraction yielded at least 6 micrograms of total RNA per sample. V was cut by 1 base and J by 8 bases, with 15 bases left in between. CDR1 SGHAT and CDR2 FQNNGV come from the germline V gene. The CDR3 length is 16 residues.

The V call is TRBV11-2, the J call TRBJ1-6, with D possibly matching TRBD1 (5 bases). The specimen was blood. This receptor was taken from a woman aged 55-70 years in good health. The chain's CDR3 is CASSLAAGLKDSPLHF. Written as DNA, the CDR3 is TGTGCCAGCAGCTTAGCGGCAGGGTTAAAGGATTCACCCCTCCACTTT.